Presented here are 16 T cell receptor beta chains from one specimen sequenced in a study of blood T cell repertoires in COVID-19. Assay: immunoSEQ multiplex PCR; the TCRdb copy retains only in-frame clones and omits some. Of 250,000 or so clones listed, about nine tenths are singletons. The specimen sequenced was PBMCs or T cells enriched from blood (not recorded which). The receptors stem from a middle-aged man who had recovered from COVID-19.

The rearrangement links TRBV29-1 to TRBJ2-3; D may be TRBD2 (5 bases). The CDR3 length is 13 residues. Trimming cost V 8 bases and J 5 bases, with 17 bases left between them. The germline gives CDR1 SQVTM, CDR2 ANQGSEA. The CDR3 nucleotides are TGCAGCACCGAAGGCGGACTCTTAGATACGCAGTATTTT. Amino acid sequence: CSTEGGLLDTQYF.

This chain connects TRBV27 to TRBJ2-7; 8 bases map to TRBD2. Germline-derived CDR1 and CDR2 are MNHEY and SMNVEV (reference sequence). The CDR3 length is 17 residues. The junction had 15 bases not matched to a gene; V was cut back by 5 bases and J by 3 bases. The DNA of the CDR3 is TGTGCCAGCAGTCACTACACCGGGACTAGTGGACGCTACGAGCAGTACTTC. Translated: CASSHYTGTSGRYEQYF.

This chain joins TRBV7-9 and TRBJ1-4; tentative D call: TRBD1 (5 bases). The CDR3 sequence is 15 residues long. The V gene lost 5 bases and the J gene lost 8 bases, with 18 bases spanning the gap. Germline assignment: CDR1 SEHNR and CDR2 FQNEAQ (reference sequence). CDR3 coding DNA: TGTGCCAGCAGCCCCCGCGGGGGAACGTACGAAAAACTGTTTTTT. Translating gives CASSPRGGTYEKLFF.

CDR3 sequence (DNA): TGTGCCAGCAGTTTAAGCAGGGGTACCTACAATGAGCAGTTCTTC. Translation: CASSLSRGTYNEQFF. This chain joins TRBV27 and TRBJ2-1; D possibly corresponds to TRBD1 (6 bases). Trimming removed 2 bases at V and 2 bases at J, with 10 bases between. The germline V gene encodes CDR1 MNHEY and CDR2 SMNVEV (reference sequence). This CDR3 has 15 residues.

DNA for the CDR3: TGTGCCAGCAGCCAAGATGTGGGACAGGGGAGCACTGAAGCTTTCTTT. Protein sequence: CASSQDVGQGSTEAFF. The J gene is TRBJ1-1, the V gene TRBV7-9; 10 bases fit TRBD1. Germline-derived CDR1 and CDR2 are SEHNR and FQNEAQ (reference sequence). V shed 5 bases, J shed 4 bases, and the junction held 10 bases outside the gene matches. The CDR3 extends over 16 amino acids.

This clone was picked up a small number of times. The genes are TRBV4-1 and TRBJ1-5; 8 nucleotides align to TRBD1. Trimming cost V 0 bases and J 6 bases; bases outside gene matches: 7. Germline V CDR1 and CDR2: MGHRA, YSYEKL. The CDR3 covers 16 residues. The DNA of the CDR3 is TGCGCCAGCAGCCAAGAAACCAGACAGGGGATTCAGCCCCAGCATTTT. It is translated as CASSQETRQGIQPQHF.

Regarding this clone: Other DNA sequences within the sample encode an identical CDR3. The genes are TRBV27 and TRBJ1-1, with 11 bases identical to TRBD1. The CDR3 runs to 14 residues. Unmatched junction bases numbered 5, after V lost 6 bases and J lost 5 bases. The germline V gene encodes CDR1 MNHEY and CDR2 SMNVEV (reference sequence). The CDR3 loop reads CASSLDRGRTEAFF. CDR3 nucleotides: TGTGCCAGCAGCTTGGACAGGGGGCGGACTGAAGCTTTCTTT.

This clone was observed a few times. V gene TRBV5-1 combines with J gene TRBJ1-4; TRBD1 matches 9 bases. CDR3 size: 15 residues. Germline assignment: CDR1 SGHRS and CDR2 YFSETQ. Unmatched junction bases numbered 5, after V lost 3 bases and J lost 5 bases. CDR3 region: CASSSTGGPNEKLFF. In DNA, the CDR3 is TGCGCCAGCAGCTCAACAGGGGGCCCAAATGAAAAACTGTTTTTT.

This clone was recorded only once. This rearrangement joins TRBV5-1 to TRBJ2-1, with D possibly TRBD2 on 5 matching bases. The CDR3 has 13 amino acids. Germline CDR1 and CDR2: SGHRS and YFSETQ. V was trimmed by 4 bases and J by 5 bases, leaving 10 bases between them. The CDR3 DNA is TGCGCCAGCAGCCTGGACTCTCACAATGAGCAGTTCTTC. Translating gives CASSLDSHNEQFF.

The chain uses TRBV10-3 and TRBJ2-7, with D possibly being TRBD2 (5 bases). The CDR3 has 15 amino acids. Trimming left V 4 bases short and J 2 bases short, with 15 bases between. Germline CDR1 ENHRY, CDR2 SYGVKD. The chain's CDR3 is CAISGMRERAYEQYF. For the CDR3, the DNA is TGTGCCATCAGTGGAATGAGGGAGAGAGCCTACGAGCAGTACTTC.

This chain uses TRBV27 with TRBJ1-2; perhaps TRBD1 as D (5 bases). The CDR3 has 14 residues. Trimming shortened V by 8 bases and J by 6 bases, and 19 bases separated the two germline ends. Germline V gene sequence: CDR1 MNHEY, CDR2 SMNVEV (reference sequence). CDR3 sequence: CASALGLRGNGYTF. The CDR3 DNA is TGTGCCAGCGCTTTAGGGTTAAGGGGTAATGGCTACACCTTC.

The chain uses TRBV7-3 and TRBJ2-3; 8 nucleotides agree with TRBD2. J lost 2 bases, V lost 4 bases, and 2 bases had no gene match. The CDR3 runs to 14 residues. The germline CDR1 and CDR2 sequences are SGHTA and FQGTGA. CDR3 in amino acids: CASSYGGDTDTQYF. CDR3 in DNA: TGTGCCAGCAGCTACGGGGGGGACACAGATACGCAGTATTTT.

V gene TRBV30 combines with J gene TRBJ1-4, with TRBD1 matching over 9 bases. The CDR3 contains 15 residues. V was pared by 2 bases and J by 2 bases, with 3 bases of the junction left unmatched. Per the germline V gene, CDR1 is GTSNPN and CDR2 is SVGIG (reference sequence). CDR3 DNA sequence: TGTGCCTGGAGTTTCGGGACAGGGACTAATGAAAAACTGTTTTTT. It translates to CAWSFGTGTNEKLFF.

This clone showed up just once. The V and J genes are TRBV30 and TRBJ2-5, with 7 bases lining up with TRBD2. Germline values: CDR1 GTSNPN, CDR2 SVGIG (reference sequence). J gave up 5 bases and V 4 bases, and 10 bases lay outside the gene matches. The CDR3 runs to 14 residues. CDR3 coding DNA: TGTGCCTGGACCCTTTCGACTAGCCGTGAGACCCAGTACTTC. This gives the protein CAWTLSTSRETQYF.

The chain has TRBV27 and TRBJ2-1; D might be TRBD2 (5 bases). The V end was cut by 8 bases, the J end by 5 bases, with 13 bases between. The CDR3 consists of 13 residues. Germline loops: CDR1 MNHEY, CDR2 SMNVEV (reference sequence). The CDR3 spells CASGRAANNEQFF. The DNA for the CDR3 is TGTGCCAGCGGAAGAGCGGCTAACAATGAGCAGTTCTTC.

The rearrangement joins TRBV19 to TRBJ2-2; 7 positions match TRBD2. Trimming removed 3 bases from V and 5 bases from J; junction bases left unmatched: 6. Germline CDR1 reads LNHDA; CDR2 reads SQIVND (reference sequence). The CDR3 consists of 15 residues. The CDR3 DNA follows: TGTGCCAGTAGTATGGGCCGGGGGGAGACCGGGGAGCTGTTTTTT. It is translated as CASSMGRGETGELFF.